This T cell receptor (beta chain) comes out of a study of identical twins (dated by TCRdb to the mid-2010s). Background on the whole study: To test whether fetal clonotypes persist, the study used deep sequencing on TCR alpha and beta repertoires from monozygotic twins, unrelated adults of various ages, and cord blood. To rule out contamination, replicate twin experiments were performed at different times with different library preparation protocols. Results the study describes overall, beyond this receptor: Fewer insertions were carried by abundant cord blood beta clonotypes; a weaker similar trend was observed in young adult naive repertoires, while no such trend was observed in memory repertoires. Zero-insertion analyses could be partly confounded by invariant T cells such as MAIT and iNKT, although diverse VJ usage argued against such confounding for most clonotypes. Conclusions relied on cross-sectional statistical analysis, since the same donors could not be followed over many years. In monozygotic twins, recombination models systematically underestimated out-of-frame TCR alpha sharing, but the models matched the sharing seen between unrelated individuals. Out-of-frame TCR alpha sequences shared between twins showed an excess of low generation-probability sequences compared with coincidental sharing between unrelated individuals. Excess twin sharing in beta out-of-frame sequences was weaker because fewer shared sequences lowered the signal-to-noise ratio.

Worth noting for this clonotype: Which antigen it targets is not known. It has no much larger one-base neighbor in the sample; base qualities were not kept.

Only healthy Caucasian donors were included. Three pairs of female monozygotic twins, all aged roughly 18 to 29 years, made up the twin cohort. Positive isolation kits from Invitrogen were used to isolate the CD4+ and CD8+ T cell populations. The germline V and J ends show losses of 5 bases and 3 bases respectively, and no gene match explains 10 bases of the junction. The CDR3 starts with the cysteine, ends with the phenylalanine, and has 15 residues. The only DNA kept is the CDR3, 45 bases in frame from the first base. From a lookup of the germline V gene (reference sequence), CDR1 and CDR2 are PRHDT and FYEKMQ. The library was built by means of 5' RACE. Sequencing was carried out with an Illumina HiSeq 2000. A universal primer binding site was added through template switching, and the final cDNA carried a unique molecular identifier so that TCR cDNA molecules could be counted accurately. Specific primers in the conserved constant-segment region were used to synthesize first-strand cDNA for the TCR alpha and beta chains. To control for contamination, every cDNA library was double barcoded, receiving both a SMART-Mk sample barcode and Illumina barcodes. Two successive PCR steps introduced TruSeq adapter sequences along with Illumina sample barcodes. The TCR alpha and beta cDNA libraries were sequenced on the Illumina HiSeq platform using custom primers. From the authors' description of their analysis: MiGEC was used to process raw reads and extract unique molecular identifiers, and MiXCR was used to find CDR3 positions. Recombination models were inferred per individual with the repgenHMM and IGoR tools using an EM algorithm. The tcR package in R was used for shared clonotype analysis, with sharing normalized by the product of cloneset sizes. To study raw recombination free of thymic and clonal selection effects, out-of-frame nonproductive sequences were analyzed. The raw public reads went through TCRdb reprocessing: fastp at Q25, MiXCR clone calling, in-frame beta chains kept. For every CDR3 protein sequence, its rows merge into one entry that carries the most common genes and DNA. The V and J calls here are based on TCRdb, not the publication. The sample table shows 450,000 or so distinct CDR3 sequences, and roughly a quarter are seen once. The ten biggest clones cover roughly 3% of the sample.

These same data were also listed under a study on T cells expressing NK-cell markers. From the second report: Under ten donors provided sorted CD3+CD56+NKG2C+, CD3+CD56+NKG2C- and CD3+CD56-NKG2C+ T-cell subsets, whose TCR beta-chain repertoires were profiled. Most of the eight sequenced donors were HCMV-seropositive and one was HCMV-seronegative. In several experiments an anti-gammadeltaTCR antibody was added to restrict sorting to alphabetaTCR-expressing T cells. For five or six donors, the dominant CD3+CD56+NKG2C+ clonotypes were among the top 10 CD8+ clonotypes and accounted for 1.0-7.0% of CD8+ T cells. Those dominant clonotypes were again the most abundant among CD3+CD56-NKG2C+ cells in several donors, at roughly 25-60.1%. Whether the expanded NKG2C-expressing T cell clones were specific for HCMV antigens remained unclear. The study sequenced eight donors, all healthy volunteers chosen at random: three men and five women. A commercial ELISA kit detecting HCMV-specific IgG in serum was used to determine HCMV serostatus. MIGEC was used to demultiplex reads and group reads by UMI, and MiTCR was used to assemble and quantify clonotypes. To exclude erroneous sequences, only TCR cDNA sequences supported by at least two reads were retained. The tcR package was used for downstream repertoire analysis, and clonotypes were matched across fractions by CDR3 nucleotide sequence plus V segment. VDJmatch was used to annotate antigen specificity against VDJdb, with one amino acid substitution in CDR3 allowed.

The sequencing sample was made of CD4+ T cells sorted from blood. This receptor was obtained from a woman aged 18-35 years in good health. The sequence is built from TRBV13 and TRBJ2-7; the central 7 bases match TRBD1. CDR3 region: CASSLGTAIDYEQYF. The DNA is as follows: TGTGCCAGCAGCCTCGGGACAGCCATCGACTACGAGCAGTACTTC.